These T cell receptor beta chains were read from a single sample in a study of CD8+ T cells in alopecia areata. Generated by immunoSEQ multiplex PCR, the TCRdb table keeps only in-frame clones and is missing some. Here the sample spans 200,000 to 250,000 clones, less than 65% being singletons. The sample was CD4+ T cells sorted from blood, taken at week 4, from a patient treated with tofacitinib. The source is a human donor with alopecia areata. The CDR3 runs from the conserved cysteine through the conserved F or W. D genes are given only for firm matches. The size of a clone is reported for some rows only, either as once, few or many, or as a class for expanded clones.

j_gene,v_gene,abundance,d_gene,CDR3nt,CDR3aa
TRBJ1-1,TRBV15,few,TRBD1,TGTGCCACCAGCTTTACGGACAGGAAGAACACTGAAGCTTTCTTT,CATSFTDRKNTEAFF
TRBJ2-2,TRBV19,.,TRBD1,TGTGCCAGTACTCCCGGGACAGGGGTCTCCGGGGAGCTGTTTTTT,CASTPGTGVSGELFF
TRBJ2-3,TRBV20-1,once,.,TGCAGTGCTCAAACCTCAGATACGCAGTATTTT,CSAQTSDTQYF
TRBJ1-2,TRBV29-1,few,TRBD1,TGCAGCGTTGAAGGGACAGGGAGTTCTATCTATGGCTACACCTTC,CSVEGTGSSIYGYTF
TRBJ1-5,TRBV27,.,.,TGTGCCAGCAGTTTTTCCCACCGCAATCAGCCCCAGCATTTT,CASSFSHRNQPQHF
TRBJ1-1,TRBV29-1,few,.,TGCAGCCCCTCCAGGGACACTGAAGCTTTCTTT,CSPSRDTEAFF
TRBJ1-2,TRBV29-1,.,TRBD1,TGCAGCGTTGGGACAGGCAACTATGGCTACACCTTC,CSVGTGNYGYTF
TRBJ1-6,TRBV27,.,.,TGTGCCAGCAGTCTCAACAGATACTCACCCCTCCACTTT,CASSLNRYSPLHF
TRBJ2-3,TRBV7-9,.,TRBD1,TGTGCCAGCAGCCAGTGGACAGGGTGGTTAGATACGCAGTATTTT,CASSQWTGWLDTQYF
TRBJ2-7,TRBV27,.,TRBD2,TGTGCCAGCAGGAAGAGCGGGGCCGGCGAGCAGTACTTC,CASRKSGAGEQYF
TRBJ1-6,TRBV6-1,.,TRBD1,TGTGCCAGCAGAACCGACAGGGGCGTTTATTCACCCCTCCACTTT,CASRTDRGVYSPLHF
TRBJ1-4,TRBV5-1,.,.,TGCGCCAGCAGCCAGGACGGTTCTAATGAAAAACTGTTTTTT,CASSQDGSNEKLFF
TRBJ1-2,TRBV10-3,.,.,TGTGCCATCAGTGGACAGGAGGGAGGCTATGGCTACACCTTC,CAISGQEGGYGYTF
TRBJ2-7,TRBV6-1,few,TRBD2,TGTGCCAGCAGTGGTCGACTAGCGGGGGCCCTCTTTGAGCAGTACTTC,CASSGRLAGALFEQYF
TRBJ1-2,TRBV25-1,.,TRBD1,TGTGCCAGCAGTGACGGGACAGCATATGGCTACACCTTC,CASSDGTAYGYTF
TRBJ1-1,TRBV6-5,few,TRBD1,TGTGCCAGCAGTCCCGGGGACAGGGCCACTGAAGCTTTCTTT,CASSPGDRATEAFF
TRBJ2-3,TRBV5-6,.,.,TGTGCCAGCAGCTTTGATGTGGGCACAGATACGCAGTATTTT,CASSFDVGTDTQYF
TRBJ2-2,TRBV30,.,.,TGTGCCTCCAGAACATGGGGTAACACCGGGGAGCTGTTTTTT,CASRTWGNTGELFF
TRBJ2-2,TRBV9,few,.,TGTGCCAGCAGCGCCTTCAACACCGGGGAGCTGTTTTTT,CASSAFNTGELFF
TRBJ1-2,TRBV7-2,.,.,TGTGCCAGCAGCTTTAGTTCGGGGGCCGGCGGCTACACCTTC,CASSFSSGAGGYTF
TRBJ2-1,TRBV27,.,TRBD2,TGTGCCAGCAGCCGAGCGGGGGGCTCCAGGGTGAATGAGCAGTTCTTC,CASSRAGGSRVNEQFF
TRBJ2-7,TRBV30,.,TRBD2,TGTGCCTGGAGCGTACTAGCGGCCCGCGCCGAGCAGTACTTC,CAWSVLAARAEQYF
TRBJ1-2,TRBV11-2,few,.,TGTGCCAGCAGCCCCGGACGGGCCTATGGCTACACCTTC,CASSPGRAYGYTF
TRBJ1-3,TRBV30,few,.,TGTGCCTGGAGACCCAGGGGTGACACCATATATTTT,CAWRPRGDTIYF
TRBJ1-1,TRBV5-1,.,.,TGCGCCAGCAGCGTGTGGGGGGCGCGACGTGGCACTGAAGCTTTCTTT,CASSVWGARRGTEAFF
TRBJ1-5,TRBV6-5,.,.,TGTGCCAGCAGTGAAGCGGGGCCCCAGCATTTT,CASSEAGPQHF
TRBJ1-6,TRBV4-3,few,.,TGCGCCAGCAGCCAAGAGCCGGGATCACCCCTCCACTTT,CASSQEPGSPLHF
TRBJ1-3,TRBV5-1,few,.,TGCGCCAGCAGCTTGGAACCGAGCTCTGGAAACACCATATATTTT,CASSLEPSSGNTIYF
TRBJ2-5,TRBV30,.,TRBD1,TGTGCCTGGAGTGGTTCCGGGACAGGGCAAGAGACCCAGTACTTC,CAWSGSGTGQETQYF
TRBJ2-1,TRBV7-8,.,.,TGTGCCAGCAGCAAAGAGCCGGCAGGGTGGAATGAGCAGTTCTTC,CASSKEPAGWNEQFF
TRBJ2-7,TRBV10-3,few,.,TGTGCCATCAGTGACGAGTACGAGCAGTACTTC,CAISDEYEQYF
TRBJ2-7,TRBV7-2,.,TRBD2,TGTGCCAGCAGCCGGGGACTAGCGGGGGGTAAAGAGCAGTACTTC,CASSRGLAGGKEQYF
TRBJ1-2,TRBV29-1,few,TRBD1,TGCAGCGTCGCCCAGACAGGGACCTATGGCTACACCTTC,CSVAQTGTYGYTF
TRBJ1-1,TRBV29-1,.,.,TGCAGCGTTGCCCGGCCCCTGAACACTGAAGCTTTCTTT,CSVARPLNTEAFF
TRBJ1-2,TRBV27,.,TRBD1,TGTGCCAGCAGGCCAACAGGGGTCGGTGGCTACACCTTC,CASRPTGVGGYTF
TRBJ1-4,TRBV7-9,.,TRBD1,TGTGCCAGCACCCCTGGACAGGGGGTCGAAAAACTGTTTTTT,CASTPGQGVEKLFF
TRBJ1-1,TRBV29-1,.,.,TGCAGCGTCAGGAAACAGAACACTGAAGCTTTCTTT,CSVRKQNTEAFF
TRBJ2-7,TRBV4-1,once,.,TGCGCCAGCAGCCAAGCCCCGGGACAAAGCTACGAGCAGTACTTC,CASSQAPGQSYEQYF
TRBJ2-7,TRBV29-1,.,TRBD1,TGCAGCGCTGCCGGGACAGGGGGACGCGAGCAGTACTTC,CSAAGTGGREQYF
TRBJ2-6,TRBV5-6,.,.,TGTGCCAGCAGCTTGTACTCTGGGGCCAACGTCCTGACTTTC,CASSLYSGANVLTF
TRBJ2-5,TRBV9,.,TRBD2,TGTGCCAGCAGCGGAGGGGGACTAGCGGGGAAAGAGACCCAGTACTTC,CASSGGGLAGKETQYF
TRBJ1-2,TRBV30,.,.,TGTGCCTGGAGTGTACGAGGGGGTTTAGGCTACACCTTC,CAWSVRGGLGYTF
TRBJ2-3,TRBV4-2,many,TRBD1,TGTGCCAGCAGCCAAGATCGGGCGAGGACAGGGACGACAGATACGCAGTATTTT,CASSQDRARTGTTDTQYF
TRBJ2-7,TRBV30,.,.,TGTGCCTGGAGCAGCTCCTACGAGCAGTACTTC,CAWSSSYEQYF
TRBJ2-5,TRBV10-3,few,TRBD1,TGTGCCATCAGTAGAGACAGGGGGCTTAGAGAGACCCAGTACTTC,CAISRDRGLRETQYF
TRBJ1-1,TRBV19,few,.,TGTGCCAGTAGTATGCAGGCAGGTGAAGCTTTCTTT,CASSMQAGEAFF
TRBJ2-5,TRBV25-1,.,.,TGTGCCAGCAGTGAGGTTCGGGAGACCCAGTACTTC,CASSEVRETQYF
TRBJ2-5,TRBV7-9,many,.,TGTGCCAGCACCGACGGGAGCGGTGAGACCCAGTACTTC,CASTDGSGETQYF
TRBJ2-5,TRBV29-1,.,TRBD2,TGCAGCGTTAGCGGGAGGGGTGGGGGCGCGGAGACCCAGTACTTC,CSVSGRGGGAETQYF
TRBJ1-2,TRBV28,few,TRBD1,TGTGCCAGCAACGGACAGGGTCTGCCCCGACCCGGCTACACCTTC,CASNGQGLPRPGYTF
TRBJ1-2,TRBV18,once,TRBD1,TGTGCCAGCTCACCGCAGGGGGGAAACTATGGCTACACCTTC,CASSPQGGNYGYTF
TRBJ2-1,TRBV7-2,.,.,TGTGCCAGCAGCCCCCCATCCAGTTACAATGAGCAGTTCTTC,CASSPPSSYNEQFF
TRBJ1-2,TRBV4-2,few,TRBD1,TGTGCCAGCAGCCAAGCGATACAGGGGCTTGGGGGCTACACCTTC,CASSQAIQGLGGYTF
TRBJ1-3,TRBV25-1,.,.,TGTGCCAGCAGTGGTAGGGGCTGGGGAAACACCATATATTTT,CASSGRGWGNTIYF
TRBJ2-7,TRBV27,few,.,TGTGCCAGCAGTTTATCGAGAGGGAGGTCCTACGAGCAGTACTTC,CASSLSRGRSYEQYF
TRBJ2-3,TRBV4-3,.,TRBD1,TGCGCCAGCAGCCAAACTCCTCGGACAGGGGGCAGGGATACGCAGTATTTT,CASSQTPRTGGRDTQYF
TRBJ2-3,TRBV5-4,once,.,TGTGCCAGCAGCTTACAGAGCACAGATACGCAGTATTTT,CASSLQSTDTQYF
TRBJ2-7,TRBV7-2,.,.,TGTGCCAGCAGCTTAGGGGGGAGCGAGCAGTACTTC,CASSLGGSEQYF